Sequencing of this T cell receptor beta chain was carried out in a study of T cell responses to AZD1222 COVID-19 vaccine. The V gene lost 2 bases and the J gene lost 7 bases, with 6 bases spanning the gap. CDR1 is KGHSH, CDR2 LQKENI, per germline. This CDR3 has 13 residues. Clones were read by immunoSEQ multiplex PCR, and TCRdb kept only the in-frame ones, dropping some. The data contain 90,000 to 150,000 clones, around 92% of them singletons. The source is an adult in good health. This sequence joins TRBV18 and TRBJ1-6; D ambiguous. This specimen was peripheral blood, taken on day 0 of AZD1222 vaccination. CDR3 sequence: CASSPGQNSPLHF. DNA of the CDR3: TGTGCCAGCTCACCAGGCCAAAATTCACCCCTCCACTTT. Supplemented by reference TRBV18 and TRBJ1-6, the full variable domain reads NAGVMQNPRHLVRRRGQEARLRCSPMKGHSHVYWYRQLPEEGLKFMVYLQKENIIDESGMPKERFSAEFPKEGPSILRIQQVVRGDSAAYFCASSPGQNSPLHFGNGTRLTVT.